This is a list of T cell receptor beta chains from one sample in a study of cytomegalovirus exposure and HLA in healthy donors. Libraries were prepared by immunoSEQ multiplex PCR; TCRdb keeps only in-frame clonotypes and omits some of them. The data show about 150,000 clones, with approximately 82% seen just once and roughly 29% held by the top ten. Material for sequencing was PBMCs. These receptors all stem from a man aged 25 to 45 in good health and CMV-seropositive. Both conserved end residues are part of each CDR3. D genes are given only for firm matches. A clone size is listed for some rows: how often the clone was seen (once, few, many), or a class if it is expanded.

d_call	j_call	v_call	clone_size	cdr3_nt	cdr3_aa
TRBD2	TRBJ2-1	TRBV4-2	.	TGTGCCAGCAGCCCCGAGGAGCGGGAGGGCTACAATGAGCAGTTCTTC	CASSPEEREGYNEQFF
.	TRBJ2-7	TRBV10-2	few	TGCGCCAGCAGGGAAGGAGCGTACGAGCAGTACTTC	CASREGAYEQYF
TRBD1	TRBJ2-2	TRBV18	.	TGTGCCAGCTCAGGGGACAGCGGGGAGCTGTTTTTT	CASSGDSGELFF
.	TRBJ2-5	TRBV7-9	.	TGTGCCAGCAGCTTCCTTTTAGACAACCAAGAGACCCAGTACTTC	CASSFLLDNQETQYF
.	TRBJ2-2	TRBV7-3	.	TGTGCCAGCAGCTCTATCTCCACCGGGGAGCTGTTTTTT	CASSSISTGELFF
TRBD2	TRBJ2-7	TRBV4-2	.	TGTGCCAGCAGCCAGGGGGACTATTCACCCTACGAGCAGTACTTC	CASSQGDYSPYEQYF
.	TRBJ1-5	TRBV7-8	.	TGTGCCAGCAGCTTAGCGTCGGGACTTAATCAGCCCCAGCATTTT	CASSLASGLNQPQHF
TRBD2	TRBJ2-1	TRBV6-1	.	TGTGCCAGCAGTGAAGCTAGCGGGGGAAACAATGAGCAGTTCTTC	CASSEASGGNNEQFF
TRBD1	TRBJ1-4	TRBV6-5	.	TGTGCCAGCAGTTACGCGGTCGGGACAGCTAATGAAAAACTGTTTTTT	CASSYAVGTANEKLFF
.	TRBJ1-1	TRBV5-4	.	TGTGCCAGCAGCTTACGGGATTTGGACACTGAAGCTTTCTTT	CASSLRDLDTEAFF
.	TRBJ2-1	TRBV25-1	.	TGTGCCAGCAGTGAACCTGTGTACAATGAGCAGTTCTTC	CASSEPVYNEQFF
.	TRBJ2-1	TRBV5-3	once	TGTGCCAGCAGCCCCACTATAGGCAATGAGCAGTTCTTC	CASSPTIGNEQFF
TRBD1	TRBJ1-1	TRBV5-1	once	TGCGCCAGCAGCTTGGAGGGACAGGGATACACTGAAGCTTTCTTT	CASSLEGQGYTEAFF
TRBD1	TRBJ1-2	TRBV2	.	TGTGCCAGCAGTGGACAGGGTTTAGGGGATGGCTACACCTTC	CASSGQGLGDGYTF
.	TRBJ2-5	TRBV7-6	once	TGTGCCAGCAGGCAGACGTACAGGGATCAAGAGACCCAGTACTTC	CASRQTYRDQETQYF